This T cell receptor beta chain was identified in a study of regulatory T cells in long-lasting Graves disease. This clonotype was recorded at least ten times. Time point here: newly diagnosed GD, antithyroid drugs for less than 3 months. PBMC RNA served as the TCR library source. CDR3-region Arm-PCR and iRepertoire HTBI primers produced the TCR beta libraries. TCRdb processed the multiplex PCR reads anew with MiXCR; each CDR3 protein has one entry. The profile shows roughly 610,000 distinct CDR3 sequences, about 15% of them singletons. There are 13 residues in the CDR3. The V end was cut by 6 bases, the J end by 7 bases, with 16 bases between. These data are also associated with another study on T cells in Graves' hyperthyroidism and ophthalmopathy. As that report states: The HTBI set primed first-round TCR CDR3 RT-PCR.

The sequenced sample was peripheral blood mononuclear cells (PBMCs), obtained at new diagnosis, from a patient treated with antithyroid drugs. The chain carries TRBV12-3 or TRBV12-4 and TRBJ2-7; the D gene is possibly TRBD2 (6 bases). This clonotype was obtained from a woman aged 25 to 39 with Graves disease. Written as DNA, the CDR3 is TGTGCCAGCAGGGGGGGTGGGATAAGAGAGCAGTACTTC. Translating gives CASRGGGIREQYF.